This T cell receptor (beta chain) was recorded in a study of spatial heterogeneity in lung cancer. Points from the study as a whole: There were more appearances of ubiquitous expanded tumor TCRs in blood at resection than at follow-up.

V lost 10 bases and J lost 1; bases outside the gene matches: 3. This CDR3 is built from 12 residues. CDR1 SNHLY and CDR2 FYNNEI come from the germline V gene. Time point given: sample taken at primary tumor resection. Sequencing was performed on whole RNA extracted from tumor and nontumor lung tissue, or from frozen PBMC, and the material was left unsorted. TCR cDNA molecules each had a unique molecular identifier. MiXCR, run by TCRdb on the 5' RACE reads, gives a single entry per CDR3 protein. The sample shows tens of thousands of distinct CDR3 sequences, more than 7% of them seen only once. This clonotype was seen many times. What it recognizes is unknown.

The chain combines TRBV2 with TRBJ1-1, with 7 bases aligning to TRBD1. The sequenced sample was PBMCs, obtained at surgery. This clonotype was obtained from a female donor with early-stage non-small cell lung cancer. The CDR3, as DNA: TGTGCCATCTGGGACAGGAACACTGAAGCTTTCTTT. Its translation is CAIWDRNTEAFF.